This T cell receptor beta chain was recorded in a study of blood T cells in healthy people across ages. Germline V gene data show CDR1 as KGHDR and CDR2 as SFDVKD. This CDR3 has 13 residues. V was pared by 10 bases and J by 6 bases, with 15 bases between. Individuals who donated were healthy Caucasians from Russia aged about 6 to 100. Roughly 10 milliliters of peripheral blood were drawn from each donor. Total RNA extraction produced at least 6 micrograms (per sample) for the study. Details on this clonotype: Its antigen is unidentified.

General study points: Per million T cells, TCR beta diversity dropped roughly linearly as age increased.

Together with a sample-barcoded 5' primer, a J-beta primer mix was included in a second PCR lasting roughly 6 to 12 cycles. Each CDR3 protein gets one entry after TCRdb re-called the 5' RACE reads with MiXCR. This sample has roughly 730,000 distinct CDR3 sequences, with more than 50% found just once. This sequence joins TRBV24-1 and TRBJ2-1; D ambiguous. Sequenced: blood. This sequence was found in a man aged 40-49 years in good health. CDR3: CATMRSDRNEQFF. The CDR3 DNA is TGTGCCACGATGCGCTCCGACCGCAATGAGCAGTTCTTC.